One sample yielded the 25 T cell receptor beta chains listed below, sequenced in a study of blood T cell repertoires in COVID-19. Only in-frame clones appear in the TCRdb table, and some are missing; sequencing was by immunoSEQ multiplex PCR. The sample records under 200,000 clones, about 86% being singletons. Source material: peripheral blood. These receptors originate from a woman aged 80 or over in a cohort sampled during active or convalescent COVID-19.

The chain is built from TRBV18 and TRBJ1-1; possibly TRBD1 for D (6 bases). Trimming pared 4 bases from V and 1 base from J, leaving 13 bases between. Germline loops: CDR1 KGHSH, CDR2 LQKENI. The CDR3 sequence is 15 residues long. DNA for the CDR3: TGTGCCAGCTCACGCTCCGAGGGGGAGAACACTGAAGCTTTCTTT. This codes for CASSRSEGENTEAFF.

The chain has TRBV2 and TRBJ2-1; tentative D call: TRBD2 (7 bases). Trimming removed 11 bases at V and 8 bases at J, with 28 bases between. The length of the CDR3 is 16 residues. CDR1 and CDR2 from the germline V gene are SNHLY and FYNNEI. Written as DNA, the CDR3 is TGTGCCTTACAGGGTCGCGGGGGCGGGTCTCGGTATGAGCAGTTCTTC. Protein product: CALQGRGGGSRYEQFF.

The chain joins TRBV4-1 to TRBJ1-2; D is unresolved. Trimming pared 1 base from V and 4 bases from J, leaving 13 bases between. Per germline, CDR1 MGHRA and CDR2 YSYEKL. The CDR3 extends over 15 amino acids. For the CDR3, the DNA is TGCGCCAGCAGCCAAGCGCTAAGAGGGCTCTATGGCTACACCTTC. Amino acid sequence: CASSQALRGLYGYTF.

The chain couples TRBV9 to TRBJ1-5; D unresolved. CDR3 length: 15 residues. The V gene's germline CDR1 is SGDLS and CDR2 YYNGEE. V was pared by 4 bases and J by 5 bases, with 16 bases between. The DNA for the CDR3 is TGTGCCAGCAGCCCGACAAGCACGAACGATCAGCCCCAGCATTTT. Translated, it gives CASSPTSTNDQPQHF.

This clone was recorded a few times. V usage is TRBV12-3 or TRBV12-4 and J usage is TRBJ2-2; tentative D call: TRBD2 (6 bases). V dropped 8 bases and J dropped 8 bases, with 15 bases sitting between them. The CDR3 extends over 13 amino acids. The CDR3 region is CASLTSGRGELFF. The CDR3 coding sequence is TGTGCCAGCTTGACTAGTGGACGAGGGGAGCTGTTTTTT.

This clone was observed a handful of times. The rearrangement joins TRBV7-8 to TRBJ1-4; D gene uncertain. CDR3 size: 15 residues. Trimming took off 5 bases at V and 4 bases at J, with 14 bases between the two ends. Germline V CDR1 and CDR2: SGHVS, FQNEAQ. CDR3 sequence (DNA): TGTGCCAGCAGCCCAGCAAGGCGGAATAATGAAAAACTGTTTTTT. Its translation: CASSPARRNNEKLFF.

The chain carries TRBV18 and TRBJ1-5; D not resolved. Trimming stripped 2 bases from V and 0 bases from J, with 5 bases between. Germline V lookup: CDR1 KGHSH, CDR2 LQKENI. The CDR3 is 14 amino acids. The CDR3 region has the DNA TGTGCCAGCTCACCATTTCATAGCAATCAGCCCCAGCATTTT. It codes for CASSPFHSNQPQHF.

This chain uses TRBV7-6 with TRBJ2-7; maybe TRBD1 (6 bases). V shed 5 bases and J shed 2 bases, with 10 bases lying between them. The germline V gene encodes CDR1 SGHVS and CDR2 FNYEAQ. The CDR3 covers 13 residues. The CDR3 reads CASSTRTAYEQYV. In DNA form, the CDR3 reads TGTGCCAGCAGCACCCGGACAGCCTACGAGCAGTACGTC.

The chain employs TRBV11-2 and TRBJ2-5; TRBD2 agrees at 7 bases. CDR1 SGHAT and CDR2 FQNNGV come from the germline V gene. The CDR3 spans 16 residues. V shed 5 bases and J 4 bases; nucleotides not matched to a gene: 13. The CDR3 region has the DNA TGTGCCAGCAGCCACCGGTGGCGGGGGAAGGTAGAGACCCAGTACTTC. Encoded protein: CASSHRWRGKVETQYF.

The chain couples TRBV6-5 to TRBJ2-7, with a possible D match to TRBD1 (6 bases). V was trimmed by 0 bases and J by 5 bases, leaving 14 bases between them. Germline V CDR1 and CDR2: MNHEY, SVGAGI. This CDR3 is 15 amino acids long. This chain's CDR3 is CASSYSITGWNEQYF. For the CDR3, the DNA is TGTGCCAGCAGTTACTCGATTACAGGGTGGAACGAGCAGTACTTC.

The chain is built from TRBV7-2 and TRBJ1-1, with D unresolved. This CDR3 contains 14 residues. Germline CDR1 and CDR2: SGHTA and FQGNSA. The V end lost 1 base, the J end lost 1 base, and 7 bases lay between the germline ends. The CDR3 nucleotides are TGTGCCAGCAGCTTAGGACATGGGAACACTGAAGCTTTCTTT. Its translation is CASSLGHGNTEAFF.

The chain has TRBV9 and TRBJ2-1; 10 bases line up with TRBD2. The CDR3 length is 16 residues. Unmatched junction bases numbered 4, after V lost 0 bases and J lost 4 bases. Germline V CDR1 and CDR2: SGDLS, YYNGEE. The CDR3 protein is CASSVVGSGGYNEQFF. The CDR3 DNA reads TGTGCCAGCAGCGTAGTGGGTAGCGGGGGGTACAATGAGCAGTTCTTC. The full variable domain, completed using reference TRBV9 and TRBJ2-1, is DSGVTQTPKHLITATGQRVTLRCSPRSGDLSVYWYQQSLDQGLQFLIQYYNGEERAKGNILERFSAQQFPDLHSELNLSSLELGDSALYFCASSVVGSGGYNEQFFGPGTRLTVL.

V usage is TRBV11-3 and J usage is TRBJ1-4; TRBD1 matches 8 bases. The CDR3 runs to 17 residues. The ends lost 2 bases at V and 8 bases at J; junction bases unmatched: 13. The germline CDR1 and CDR2 sequences are SGHNT and YENEEA. The CDR3 is CASSLIRTGIFGEKLFF. The CDR3 DNA reads TGTGCCAGCAGCTTAATTAGGACAGGGATTTTCGGCGAAAAACTGTTTTTT.

V usage is TRBV7-9 and J usage is TRBJ2-7; a possible D gene is TRBD1 (9 bases). This CDR3 is 15 amino acids long. V lost 1 base to trimming and J lost 4 bases, with 14 bases between them. Germline V gene lookup returns CDR1 SEHNR and CDR2 FQNEAQ (reference sequence). Here the CDR3 reads CASSLGSGTGYEQYV. DNA for the CDR3: TGTGCCAGCAGCTTAGGTAGCGGGACAGGGTACGAGCAGTACGTC.

The V call is TRBV11-2, the J call TRBJ1-2; TRBD1 matches at 7 bases. The V and J ends lost 2 bases and 2 bases, in that order; junction bases with no gene match: 5. The CDR3 has 15 amino acids. Germline loops: CDR1 SGHAT, CDR2 FQNNGV. Here the CDR3 reads CASSLLRGSNYGYTF. CDR3 bases: TGTGCCAGCAGCTTACTCAGGGGGTCCAACTATGGCTACACCTTC.

The chain links TRBV2 to TRBJ2-3, with TRBD2 matching over 13 bases. Per the germline V gene, CDR1 is SNHLY and CDR2 is FYNNEI. The V and J ends lost 6 bases and 3 bases, in that order; junction bases with no gene match: 6. The CDR3 covers 16 residues. CDR3: CASSLGLAGATDTQYF. The CDR3 region has the DNA TGTGCCAGCAGCCTTGGACTAGCGGGAGCAACAGATACGCAGTATTTT.

The chain joins TRBV19 to TRBJ1-2, with D perhaps TRBD1 (6 bases). CDR1 is LNHDA and CDR2 is SQIVND in the germline V gene (reference sequence). V lost 6 bases, J lost 7 bases, and 24 bases lay in between. The CDR3 covers 16 residues. CDR3: CASSLLRDIRNGGYTF. The CDR3 coding sequence is TGTGCCAGTAGCCTACTCCGGGACATTCGTAATGGTGGCTACACCTTC.

The chain joins TRBV14 to TRBJ1-1; weak D call: TRBD1 (5 bases). The CDR3 totals 17 residues. Germline lookup yields CDR1 SGHDN and CDR2 FVKESK. V was shortened by 0 bases and J by 0 bases, with 14 bases between the two germline ends. The CDR3 spells CASSQDWGRGMNTEAFF. CDR3 DNA sequence: TGTGCCAGCAGCCAAGATTGGGGTAGGGGTATGAACACTGAAGCTTTCTTT.

The rearrangement links TRBV6-6 to TRBJ2-1; TRBD1 agrees at 10 bases. After removal of 5 bases from V and 3 bases from J, the junction contained 4 bases not matched to a gene. CDR1 MNHNY and CDR2 SVGAGI come from the germline V gene (reference sequence). This CDR3 has 15 residues. Here the CDR3 reads CASSKDRGSYNEQFF. CDR3 DNA: TGTGCCAGCAGTAAGGACAGGGGGAGCTACAATGAGCAGTTCTTC.

The chain has TRBV5-1 and TRBJ2-7; TRBD1 might be the D (6 bases). Trimming removed 0 bases at V and 1 base at J, with 11 bases between. The CDR3 is 15 amino acids. Germline V lookup: CDR1 SGHRS, CDR2 YFSETQ. The DNA of the CDR3 is TGCGCCAGCAGCTTGGTGAACAGGGTATCCTACGAGCAGTACTTC. This gives the protein CASSLVNRVSYEQYF.

This rearrangement joins TRBV7-9 to TRBJ2-3; a possible D gene is TRBD2 (6 bases). V lost 5 bases to trimming and J lost 6 bases, with 15 bases between them. The germline V gene has CDR1 SEHNR and CDR2 FQNEAQ (reference sequence). CDR3 length equals 14 residues. The CDR3 DNA sequence: TGTGCCAGCAGCACCGGGACTGGTTGGGATACGCAGTATTTT. The encoded protein is CASSTGTGWDTQYF.

The sample holds one count of this clone. This rearrangement joins TRBV14 to TRBJ2-6, with a tentative D call TRBD1 (6 bases). V was pared by 4 bases and J by 12 bases, with 10 bases between. This CDR3 has 12 amino acids. Germline V lookup: CDR1 SGHDN, CDR2 FVKESK. CDR3 sequence reads: CASSPQGTVLTF. CDR3 coding DNA: TGTGCCAGCAGCCCGCAGGGGACCGTCCTGACTTTC. The full variable domain, its missing parts supplied by reference TRBV14 and TRBJ2-6, is EAGVTQFPSHSVIEKGQTVTLRCDPISGHDNLYWYRRVMGKEIKFLLHFVKESKQDESGMPNNRFLAERTGGTYSTLKVQPAELEDSGVYFCASSPQGTVLTFGAGSRLTVL.

The rearrangement uses TRBV11-3 and TRBJ2-1, with 7 nucleotides matching TRBD1. CDR1 and CDR2 (germline): SGHNT, YENEEA. J gave up 0 bases and V 5 bases, and 4 bases lay outside the gene matches. The CDR3 is made up of 15 amino acids. The CDR3 is CASSVRDSSYNEQFF. CDR3 DNA: TGTGCCAGCAGCGTAAGGGACAGCTCCTACAATGAGCAGTTCTTC.

The chain joins TRBV6-1 to TRBJ1-5; TRBD1 matches 7 bases. The CDR3 loop spans 14 amino acids. V was pared by 1 base and J by 6 bases, with 3 bases of the junction left unmatched. In germline, CDR1 is MNHNS, CDR2 SASEGT. CDR3 loop: CASSEGGGGQPQHF. The CDR3 region has the DNA TGTGCCAGCAGTGAAGGAGGGGGCGGTCAGCCCCAGCATTTT.

Notes on this clone: At one end the junction does not follow the germline gene, possibly because of a read error. The chain links TRBV12-3 or TRBV12-4 to TRBJ2-7, with D hard to call. CDR3 length: 11 amino acids. The CDR3 nucleotides read TGTGCCAGCGGTTTCTACTACGAGCAGTACTTC. It is translated as CASGFYYEQYF.